Listed below are T cell receptor beta chains from one sample, sequenced in a study of PD-1 blockade in classical Hodgkin lymphoma. Profiling relied on immunoSEQ multiplex PCR, and the TCRdb table lists in-frame clones only, not all of them. The sample yields 21,000 or so clones, over 65% seen once. The specimen was peripheral blood mononuclear cells (PBMCs), collected at baseline. These TCRs come from a human donor with classical Hodgkin lymphoma. Both conserved end residues are part of each CDR3. The D gene is left open where the match is weak. Not all rows give a size; the values are once, few, many and, for expanded clones, a class.

TRBJ2-2 | NA | TRBV11-3 | NA | TGTGCCAGCAGCCCCGGGACCGCGAACACCGGGGAGCTGTTTTTT | CASSPGTANTGELFF
TRBJ1-4 | NA | TRBV29-1 | NA | TGCAGCGCTTTGGGGGGGCAGGATCCTGAAAAACTGTTTTTT | CSALGGQDPEKLFF
TRBJ2-5 | TRBD1 | TRBV10-3 | NA | TGTGCCATCAGTGAGACAGGGGGCGAAGAGACCCAGTACTTC | CAISETGGEETQYF
TRBJ2-5 | TRBD1 | TRBV6-5 | once | TGTGCCAGCAGCATTACAGGGGCTTGGAAGACCCAGTACTTC | CASSITGAWKTQYF
TRBJ1-2 | NA | TRBV6-5 | few | TGTGCCAGCAGCCGGGGACCGCTCTATGGCTACACCTTC | CASSRGPLYGYTF
TRBJ1-3 | NA | TRBV5-6 | NA | TGTGCCAGCAGCTTGGCTGTAGCTGGAAACACCATATATTTT | CASSLAVAGNTIYF
TRBJ2-5 | NA | TRBV5-4 | NA | TGTGCCAGCAGCTCCTTAGGGGGCCAAGAGACCCAGTACTTC | CASSSLGGQETQYF
TRBJ2-2 | NA | TRBV7-2 | NA | TGTGCCAGCAGCTCCCCCCCGATGAACACCGGGGAGCTGTTTTTT | CASSSPPMNTGELFF
TRBJ2-3 | TRBD1 | TRBV11-2 | NA | TGTGCCAGCAGCGCCCGGACAGGGACTAGCACAGATACGCAGTATTTT | CASSARTGTSTDTQYF
TRBJ1-2 | NA | TRBV5-4 | NA | TGTGCCAGCAGCTTGGGATCGGAGTATGGCTACACCTTC | CASSLGSEYGYTF
TRBJ1-1 | NA | TRBV5-5 | NA | TGTGCCAGCAGCCCAGATACAGGGTACACTGAAGCTTTCTTT | CASSPDTGYTEAFF
TRBJ2-5 | NA | TRBV5-1 | NA | TGCGCCAGCAGCTTGGAGGGTCGCCAAGAGACCCAGTACTTC | CASSLEGRQETQYF